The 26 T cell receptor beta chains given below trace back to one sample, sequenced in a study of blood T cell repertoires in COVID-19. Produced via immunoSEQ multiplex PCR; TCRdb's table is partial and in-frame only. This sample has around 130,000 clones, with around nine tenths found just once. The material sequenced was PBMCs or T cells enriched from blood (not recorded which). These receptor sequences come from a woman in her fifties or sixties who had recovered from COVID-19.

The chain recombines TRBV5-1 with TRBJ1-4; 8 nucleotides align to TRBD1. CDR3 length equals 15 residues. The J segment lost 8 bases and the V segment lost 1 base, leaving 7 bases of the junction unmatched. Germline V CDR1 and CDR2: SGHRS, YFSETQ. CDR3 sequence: CASSLPGTGLEKLFF. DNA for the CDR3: TGCGCCAGCAGCTTGCCCGGGACAGGCTTGGAAAAACTGTTTTTT.

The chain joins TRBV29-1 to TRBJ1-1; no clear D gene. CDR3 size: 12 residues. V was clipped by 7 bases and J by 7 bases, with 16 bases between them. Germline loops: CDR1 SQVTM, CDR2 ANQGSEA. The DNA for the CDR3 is TGCAGCGCCCGAGGAGGGCCTAATGAAGCTTTCTTT. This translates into CSARGGPNEAFF.

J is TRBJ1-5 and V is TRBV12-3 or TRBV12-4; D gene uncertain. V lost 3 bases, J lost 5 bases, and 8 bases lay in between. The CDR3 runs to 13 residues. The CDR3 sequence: CASSFSADQPQHF. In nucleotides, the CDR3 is TGTGCCAGCAGTTTTTCAGCGGATCAGCCCCAGCATTTT.

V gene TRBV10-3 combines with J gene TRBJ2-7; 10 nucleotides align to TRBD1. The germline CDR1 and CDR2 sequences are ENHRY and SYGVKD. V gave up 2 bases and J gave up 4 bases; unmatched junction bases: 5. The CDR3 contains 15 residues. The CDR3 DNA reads TGTGCCATCAGTGAGACCGGGACAGGGGCTTACGAGCAGTACTTC. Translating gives CAISETGTGAYEQYF.

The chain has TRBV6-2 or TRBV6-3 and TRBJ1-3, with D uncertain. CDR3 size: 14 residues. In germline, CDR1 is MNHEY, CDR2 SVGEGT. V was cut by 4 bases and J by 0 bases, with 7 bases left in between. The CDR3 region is CASSSAGSGNTIYF. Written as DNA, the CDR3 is TGTGCCAGCAGTTCGGCGGGCTCTGGAAACACCATATATTTT.

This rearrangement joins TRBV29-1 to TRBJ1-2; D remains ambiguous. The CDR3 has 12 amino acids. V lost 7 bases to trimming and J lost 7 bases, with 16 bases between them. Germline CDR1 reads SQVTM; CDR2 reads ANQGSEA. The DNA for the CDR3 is TGCAGCGCCGGCCTTAACTCAGGTGGCTACACCTTC. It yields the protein CSAGLNSGGYTF.

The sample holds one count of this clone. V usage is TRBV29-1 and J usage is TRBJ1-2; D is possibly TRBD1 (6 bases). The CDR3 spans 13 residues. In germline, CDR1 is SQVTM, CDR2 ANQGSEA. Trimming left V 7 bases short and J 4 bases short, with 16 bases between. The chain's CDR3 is CSASTGTGYGYTF. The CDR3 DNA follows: TGCAGCGCTTCAACAGGGACGGGCTATGGCTACACCTTC.

The CDR3 DNA reads as TGTGCCAGCAGCCAAGGGAAGACAGGGGAAAGGTTGTCCTATGGCTACACCTTC. This encodes CASSQGKTGERLSYGYTF. J is TRBJ1-2 and V is TRBV3-1 (or the pseudogene TRBV3-2); the match to TRBD1 covers 8 bases. The CDR3 is made up of 18 amino acids. Per the germline V gene, CDR1 is LGHDT and CDR2 is YNNKEL (reference sequence). The J segment lost 4 bases and the V segment lost 1 base, leaving 14 bases of the junction unmatched.

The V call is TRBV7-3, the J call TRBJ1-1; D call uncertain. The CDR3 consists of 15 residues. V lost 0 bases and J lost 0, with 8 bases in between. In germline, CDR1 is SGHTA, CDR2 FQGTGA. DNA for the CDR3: TGTGCCAGCAGCTTAACCCCAGATATGAACACTGAAGCTTTCTTT. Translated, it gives CASSLTPDMNTEAFF.

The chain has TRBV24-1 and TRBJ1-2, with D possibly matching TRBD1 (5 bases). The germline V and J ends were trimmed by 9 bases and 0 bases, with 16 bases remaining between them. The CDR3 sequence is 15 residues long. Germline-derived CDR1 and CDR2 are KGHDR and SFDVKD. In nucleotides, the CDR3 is TGTGCCACCTATGATGGGGCCCGAGCTAACTATGGCTACACCTTC. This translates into CATYDGARANYGYTF.

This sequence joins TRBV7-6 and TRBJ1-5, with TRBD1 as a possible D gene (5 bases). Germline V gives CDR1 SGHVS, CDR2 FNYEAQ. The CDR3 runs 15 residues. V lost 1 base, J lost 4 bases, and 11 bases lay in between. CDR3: CASSLGQSANQPQHF. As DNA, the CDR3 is TGTGCCAGCAGCTTAGGACAGTCCGCGAATCAGCCCCAGCATTTT.

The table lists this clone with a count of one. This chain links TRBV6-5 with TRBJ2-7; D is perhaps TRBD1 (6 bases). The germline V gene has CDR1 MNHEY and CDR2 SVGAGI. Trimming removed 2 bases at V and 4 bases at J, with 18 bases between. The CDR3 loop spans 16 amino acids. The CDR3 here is CASSYNTVARGYEQYF. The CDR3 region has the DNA TGTGCCAGCAGTTACAATACGGTAGCCAGGGGTTACGAGCAGTACTTC.

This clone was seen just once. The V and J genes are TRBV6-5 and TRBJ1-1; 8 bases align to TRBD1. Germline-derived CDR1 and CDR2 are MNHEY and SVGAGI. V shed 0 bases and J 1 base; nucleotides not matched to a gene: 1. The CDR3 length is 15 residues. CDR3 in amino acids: CASSYSGTGNTEAFF. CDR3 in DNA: TGTGCCAGCAGTTACTCCGGGACAGGGAACACTGAAGCTTTCTTT.

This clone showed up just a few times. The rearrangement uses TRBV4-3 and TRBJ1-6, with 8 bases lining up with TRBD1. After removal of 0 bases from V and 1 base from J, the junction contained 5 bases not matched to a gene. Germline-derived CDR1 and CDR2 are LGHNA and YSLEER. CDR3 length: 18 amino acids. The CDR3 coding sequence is TGCGCCAGCAGCCAAGATAGGACAGGGAGGTCCTATAATTCACCCCTCCACTTT. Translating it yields CASSQDRTGRSYNSPLHF.

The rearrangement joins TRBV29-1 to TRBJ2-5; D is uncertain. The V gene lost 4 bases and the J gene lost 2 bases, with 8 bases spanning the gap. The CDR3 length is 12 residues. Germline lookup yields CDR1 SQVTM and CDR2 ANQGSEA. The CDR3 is CSVVGRQETQYF. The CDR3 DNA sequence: TGCAGCGTTGTGGGCAGGCAAGAGACCCAGTACTTC.

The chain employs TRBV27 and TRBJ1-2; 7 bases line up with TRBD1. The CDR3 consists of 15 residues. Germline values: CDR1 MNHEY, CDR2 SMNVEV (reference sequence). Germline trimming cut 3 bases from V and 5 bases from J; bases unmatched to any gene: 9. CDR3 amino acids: CASSFHRDSLYGYTF. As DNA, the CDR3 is TGTGCCAGCAGTTTTCACCGGGACAGCCTTTATGGCTACACCTTC.

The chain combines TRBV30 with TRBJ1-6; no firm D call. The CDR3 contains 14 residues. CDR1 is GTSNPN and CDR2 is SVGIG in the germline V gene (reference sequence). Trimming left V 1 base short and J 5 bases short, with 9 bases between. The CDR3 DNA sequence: TGTGCCTGGAGTGGGTGGGAGAATAATTCACCCCTCCACTTT. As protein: CAWSGWENNSPLHF.

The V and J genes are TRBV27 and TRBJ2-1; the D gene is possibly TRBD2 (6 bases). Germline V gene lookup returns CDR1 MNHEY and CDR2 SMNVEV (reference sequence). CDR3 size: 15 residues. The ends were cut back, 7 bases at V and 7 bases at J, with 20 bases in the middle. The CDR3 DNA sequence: TGTGCCAGCAAACGCAGGACTACAGACCTAAATGAGCAGTTCTTC. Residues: CASKRRTTDLNEQFF.

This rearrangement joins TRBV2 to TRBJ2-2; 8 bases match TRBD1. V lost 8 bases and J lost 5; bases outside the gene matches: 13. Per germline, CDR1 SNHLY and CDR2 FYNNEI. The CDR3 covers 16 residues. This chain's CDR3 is CASGGAGGARTGELFF. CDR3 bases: TGTGCCAGCGGGGGAGCAGGGGGCGCGAGGACCGGGGAGCTGTTTTTT.

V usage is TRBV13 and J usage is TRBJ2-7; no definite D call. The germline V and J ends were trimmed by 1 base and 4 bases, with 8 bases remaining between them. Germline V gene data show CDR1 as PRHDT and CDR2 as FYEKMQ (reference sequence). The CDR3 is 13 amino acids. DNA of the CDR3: TGTGCCAGCAGCTTAGAATCCGGTTACGAGCAGTACTTC. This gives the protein CASSLESGYEQYF.

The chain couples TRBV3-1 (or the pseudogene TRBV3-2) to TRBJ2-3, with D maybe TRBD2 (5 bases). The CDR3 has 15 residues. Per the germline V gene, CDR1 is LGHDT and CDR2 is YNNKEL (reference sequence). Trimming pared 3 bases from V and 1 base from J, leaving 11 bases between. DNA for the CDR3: TGTGCCAGCAGCCAGGACTCCTTACGCACAGATACGCAGTATTTT. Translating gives CASSQDSLRTDTQYF.

The CDR3 DNA is TGTGCCAGCAGCTCGAGAGACAAGTCCTACGAGCAGTACTTC. Protein sequence: CASSSRDKSYEQYF. This chain connects TRBV11-3 to TRBJ2-7; D is unresolved. The CDR3 is 14 residues long. The V and J ends lost 4 bases and 1 base respectively, with 11 bases between them. Germline lookup yields CDR1 SGHNT and CDR2 YENEEA.

The CDR3 loop reads CATYQPGQRSPLHF. CDR3 coding DNA: TGTGCCACCTATCAACCGGGACAACGTTCACCCCTCCACTTT. The chain links TRBV6-1 to TRBJ1-6, with TRBD1 as a possible D gene (6 bases). V lost 10 bases to trimming and J lost 9 bases, with 19 bases between them. The CDR3 extends over 14 amino acids. Germline-derived CDR1 and CDR2 are MNHNS and SASEGT.

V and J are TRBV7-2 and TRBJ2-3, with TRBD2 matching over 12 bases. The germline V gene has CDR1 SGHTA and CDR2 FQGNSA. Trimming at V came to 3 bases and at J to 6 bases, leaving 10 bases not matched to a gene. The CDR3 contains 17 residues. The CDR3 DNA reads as TGTGCCAGCAGCTTTCGGGCTAGCGGGGGGGTTTTTGATACGCAGTATTTT. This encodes CASSFRASGGVFDTQYF.

CDR3 coding DNA: TGTGTCGTCCGGGACAACCCGTATTCTAACTATGGCTACACCTTC. Amino acid sequence: CVVRDNPYSNYGYTF. This chain connects TRBV7-2 to TRBJ1-2, with D perhaps matching TRBD1 (6 bases). CDR3 size: 15 residues. The germline V gene has CDR1 SGHTA and CDR2 FQGNSA.

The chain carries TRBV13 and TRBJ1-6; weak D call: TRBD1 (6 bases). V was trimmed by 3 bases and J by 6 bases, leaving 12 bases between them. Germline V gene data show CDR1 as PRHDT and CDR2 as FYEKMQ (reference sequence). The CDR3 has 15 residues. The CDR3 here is CASSFLGGRNSPLHF. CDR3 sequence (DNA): TGTGCCAGCAGCTTTTTGGGGGGGCGTAATTCACCCCTCCACTTT. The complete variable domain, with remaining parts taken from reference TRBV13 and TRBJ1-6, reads AAGVIQSPRHLIKEKRETATLKCYPIPRHDTVYWYQQGPGQDPQFLISFYEKMQSDKGSIPDRFSAQQFSDYHSELNMSSLELGDSALYFCASSFLGGRNSPLHFGNGTRLTVT.